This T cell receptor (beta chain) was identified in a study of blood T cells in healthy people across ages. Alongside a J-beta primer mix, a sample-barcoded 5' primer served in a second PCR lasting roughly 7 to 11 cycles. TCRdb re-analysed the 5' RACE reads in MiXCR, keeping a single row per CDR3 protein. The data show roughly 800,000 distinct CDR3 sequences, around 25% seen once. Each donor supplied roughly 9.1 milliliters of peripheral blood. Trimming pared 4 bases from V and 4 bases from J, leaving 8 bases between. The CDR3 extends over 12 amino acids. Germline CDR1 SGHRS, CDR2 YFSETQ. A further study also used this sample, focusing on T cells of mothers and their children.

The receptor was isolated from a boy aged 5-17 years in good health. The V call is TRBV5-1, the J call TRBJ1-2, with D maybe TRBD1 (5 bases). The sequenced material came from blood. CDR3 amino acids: CASSNDSYGYTF. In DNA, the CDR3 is TGCGCCAGCAGCAACGACAGCTATGGCTACACCTTC.